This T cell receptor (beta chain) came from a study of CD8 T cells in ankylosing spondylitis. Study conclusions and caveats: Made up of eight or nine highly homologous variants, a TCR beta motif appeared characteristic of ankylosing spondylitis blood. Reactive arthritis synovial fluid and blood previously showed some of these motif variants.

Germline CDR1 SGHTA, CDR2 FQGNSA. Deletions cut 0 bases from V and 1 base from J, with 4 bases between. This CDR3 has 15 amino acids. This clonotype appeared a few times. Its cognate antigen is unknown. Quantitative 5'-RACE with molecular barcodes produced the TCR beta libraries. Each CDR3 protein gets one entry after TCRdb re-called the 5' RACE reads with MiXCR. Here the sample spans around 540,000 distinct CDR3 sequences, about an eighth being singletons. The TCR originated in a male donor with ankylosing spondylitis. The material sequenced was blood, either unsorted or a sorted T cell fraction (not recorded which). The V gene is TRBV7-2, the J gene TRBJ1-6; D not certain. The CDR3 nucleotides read TGTGCCAGCAGCTTAGCCGGATCCTATAATTCACCCCTCCACTTT. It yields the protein CASSLAGSYNSPLHF.